This TCR beta chain was captured in a study of T-cell memory formation after mild COVID-19 (dated by TCRdb to the early 2020s). Describing the broader study: TCR sequence clusters from the two donors were largely donor specific. Two young, previously healthy adult volunteers, one female and one male, were included in the cohort. T-cell clones expanding and contracting after mild COVID-19 in two donors were tracked by longitudinal TCRalpha and TCRbeta repertoire sequencing. The investigation overall reported the following: Some responding clones were detected in pre-infection memory, which suggested that pre-existing cross-reactive memory T cells had joined the SARS-CoV-2 response. The study included only a couple of mild cases, and larger cohorts that include severe cases with pre-infection samples were judged to be necessary. Contracting CD4+ clones appeared mostly in the CM and EM memory subsets, whereas CD8+ clones were enriched in EMRA. Whether the second-wave clones peaking on day 37 were SARS-CoV-2 specific was not confirmed. Clones contracting from day 15 to 85 had balanced CD4/CD8 phenotypes, while a second wave expanding from day 15 to 37 was biased towards CD4+.

Ficoll-Paque density gradient centrifugation was the method used to isolate PBMCs. V trim: 4 bases; J trim: 1 base; unmatched bases: 6. CDR1 and CDR2, per the germline V gene, are SGHTA and FQGNSA. Including the terminal cysteine and phenylalanine, the CDR3 comprises 18 residues. Of all the DNA, just the CDR3 is kept, 54 bases in frame from base 1. Only a few counts were recorded for this clonotype. Its antigen remains undetermined. Base qualities are not recorded, but no much larger clone differs from it by a single base. The data were produced on an Illumina NovaSeq 6000. Using 5'RACE with constant-segment primers, TCRalpha and TCRbeta cDNA libraries were constructed, with sample barcodes and unique molecular identifiers added in the process. RNA was extracted from every sample with Trizol reagent. Library amplification was performed in two PCR steps, and a second sample barcode and Illumina TruSeq adapters were introduced in the second step. The libraries were sequenced on an Illumina NovaSeq using 2 x 150 bp paired-end reads. In the source study's methods: Demultiplexing of reads and collapsing into UMI-guided consensus sequences were performed with migec v1.2.7. With mixcr v2.1.11, UMI consensuses were aligned to TRA and TRB V and J templates and assembled into clonotypes. Clonotypes were classified as expanded or contracted when called significant by both edgeR and NoisET, with noise models trained on biological replicates. For edgeR calls, the thresholds were a false discovery rate-adjusted p below 0.01 and a log2 fold-change of 1. As an exploratory analysis of dynamics, max-normalized trajectories of the 1000 most abundant clonotypes were examined by PCA with hierarchical clustering. The CD4 or CD8 phenotype of responding clones was assigned using the separately sequenced CD4+ and CD8+ repertoires. Through fastp at Q25 and MiXCR, TCRdb rebuilt clones from the public reads, retaining in-frame beta chains. Rows with a matching CDR3 protein are joined into one entry that keeps the most common DNA and genes. These V and J calls derive from TCRdb rather than the authors' analysis. Across this sample there are 450,000 to 650,000 distinct CDR3 sequences, with about 20% seen only once. Under 8.5% of the sample rests with the top ten.

This clonotype was obtained from an adult woman who had mild COVID-19 (a few samples of this study predate the infection). The sample titles of this study are shuffled in the database, so cell type and time point are left out; the donor was told from shared clones. Sequenced material: PBMCs or a T cell subset sorted from them (not recorded which). The chain is made from TRBV7-2 and TRBJ2-2, and 13 junction bases match TRBD2. The DNA sequence follows: TGTGCCAGCAGCTCCGGACTAGCGGGAGTAAGGAACACCGGGGAGCTGTTTTTT. Its product reads: CASSSGLAGVRNTGELFF.